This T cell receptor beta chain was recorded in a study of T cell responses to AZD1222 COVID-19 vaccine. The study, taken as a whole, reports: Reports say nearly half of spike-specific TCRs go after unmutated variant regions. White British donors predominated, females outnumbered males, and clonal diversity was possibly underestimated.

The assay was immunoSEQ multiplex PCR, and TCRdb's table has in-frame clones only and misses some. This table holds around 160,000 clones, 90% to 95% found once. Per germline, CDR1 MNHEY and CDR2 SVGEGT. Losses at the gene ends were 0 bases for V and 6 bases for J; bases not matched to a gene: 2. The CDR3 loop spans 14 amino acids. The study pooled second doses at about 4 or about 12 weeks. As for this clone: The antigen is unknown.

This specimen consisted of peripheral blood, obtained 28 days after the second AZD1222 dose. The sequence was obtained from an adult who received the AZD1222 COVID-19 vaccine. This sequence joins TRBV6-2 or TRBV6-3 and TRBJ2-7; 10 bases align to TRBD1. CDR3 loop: CASSYSGDRGEQYF. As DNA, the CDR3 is TGTGCCAGCAGTTACTCAGGGGACAGGGGCGAGCAGTACTTC.